The 5 T cell receptor beta chains below were found in one sample sequenced in a study of technical replicates of blood from a handful of donors. The table came from immunoSEQ multiplex PCR; TCRdb's copy has only in-frame clones and leaves some out. The sample lists about 83,000 clones; just under 95% were seen once. The sequencing sample was made of T cells isolated from PBMCs. These receptors all stem from a human donor in good health.

As concerns this clone: Germline is not matched at one junction end, which may reflect a read error. The rearrangement links TRBV5-1 to TRBJ2-7; D is ambiguous. Germline V CDR1 and CDR2: SGHRS, YFSETQ. The CDR3 loop spans 14 amino acids. This CDR3 is CASRLVQAVNEQYF. CDR3 coding DNA: TGCGCCAGCAGGTTGGTCCAGGCAGTTAACGAGCAGTACTTC.

This rearrangement joins TRBV12-5 to TRBJ2-1; no reliable D call. Germline-derived CDR1 and CDR2 are LGHNT and FRNRAP. The CDR3 sequence is 13 residues long. V shed 2 bases and J shed 10 bases, with 12 bases lying between them. CDR3 coding DNA: TGTGCTAGTGGTTTGCCAGGCATTTGGGAGCAGTTCTTC. This gives the protein CASGLPGIWEQFF. The whole variable domain, remainder taken from reference TRBV12-5 and TRBJ2-1, is DARVTQTPRHKVTEMGQEVTMRCQPILGHNTVFWYRQTMMQGLELLAYFRNRAPLDDSGMPKDRFSAEMPDATLATLKIQPSEPRDSAVYFCASGLPGIWEQFFGPGTRLTVL.

The chain uses TRBV6-4 and TRBJ2-1; 9 bases align to TRBD2. The germline gives CDR1 MRHNA, CDR2 SNTAGT. J was trimmed by 8 bases and V by 2 bases; bases with no gene match: 7. CDR3 length equals 15 residues. CDR3 protein: CASSDGSSGIDEQFF. DNA of the CDR3: TGTGCCAGCAGTGACGGGTCTAGCGGGATCGATGAGCAGTTCTTC.

This chain connects TRBV10-3 to TRBJ2-7, with a possible D match to TRBD2 (6 bases). V was clipped by 9 bases and J by 4 bases, with 13 bases between them. Germline V gives CDR1 ENHRY, CDR2 SYGVKD. The CDR3 sequence is 12 residues long. CDR3 nucleotides: TGTGCCATACGCGTGGGGGGATACGAGCAGTACTTC. Its protein is CAIRVGGYEQYF.

The chain employs TRBV5-1 and TRBJ2-2; D might be TRBD2 (7 bases). This CDR3 has 16 amino acids. The germline V and J ends were trimmed by 0 bases and 2 bases, with 11 bases remaining between them. Germline V gives CDR1 SGHRS, CDR2 YFSETQ. The CDR3 sequence: CASSLDAGANTGELFF. CDR3 DNA: TGCGCCAGCAGCTTGGATGCGGGGGCCAACACCGGGGAGCTGTTTTTT.